The clone carrying this T cell receptor (beta chain) occurred once. V trimming: 6 bases; J trimming: 4 bases; junction bases outside the gene matches: 11. CDR1 and CDR2 (germline): LNHDA, SQIVND (reference sequence). The CDR3 is 16 residues long. Source study methods: Nucleated cell counts were estimated from reference gene primer amplification. Data came from immunoSEQ multiplex PCR; TCRdb stores just in-frame clones and leaves some out. V and J calls and clone size are those listed in that table; D and trimming were worked out from the DNA. Of 150,000 to 170,000 clones detected, 80% to 90% appear once; the ten largest clones hold 7.3%. These data are taken from a study of blood T cell repertoires in COVID-19. Study summary: The origin of the acute and convalescent COVID-19 samples was the United States, Italy and Spain.

This chain links TRBV19 with TRBJ2-5; TRBD2 matches at 10 bases. The clonotype originates from a middle-aged man who had recovered from COVID-19. The sequencing input was PBMCs or T cells enriched from blood (not recorded which). As DNA, the CDR3 is TGTGCCAGTAGCAGACTAGCGGGTACGCCCGTAGAGACCCAGTACTTC. Translation gives CASSRLAGTPVETQYF. The full variable domain, completed using reference TRBV19 and TRBJ2-5, is DGGITQSPKYLFRKEGQNVTLSCEQNLNHDAMYWYRQDPGQGLRLIYYSQIVNDFQKGDIAEGYSVSREKKESFPLTVTSAQKNPTAFYLCASSRLAGTPVETQYFGPGTRLLVL.